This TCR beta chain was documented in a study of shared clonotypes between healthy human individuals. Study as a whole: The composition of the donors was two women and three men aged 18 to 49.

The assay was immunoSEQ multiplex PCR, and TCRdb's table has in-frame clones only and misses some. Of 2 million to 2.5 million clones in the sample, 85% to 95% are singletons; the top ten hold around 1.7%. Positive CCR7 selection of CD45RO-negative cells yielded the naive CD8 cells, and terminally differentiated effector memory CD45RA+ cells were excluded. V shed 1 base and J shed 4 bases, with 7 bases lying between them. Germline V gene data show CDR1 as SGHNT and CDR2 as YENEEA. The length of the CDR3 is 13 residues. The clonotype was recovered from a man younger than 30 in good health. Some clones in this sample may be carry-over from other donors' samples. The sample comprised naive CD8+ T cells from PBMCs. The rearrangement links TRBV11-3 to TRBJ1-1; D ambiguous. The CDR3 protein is CASSLGSSTEAFF. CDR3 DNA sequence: TGTGCCAGCAGCTTAGGGAGTAGCACTGAAGCTTTCTTT. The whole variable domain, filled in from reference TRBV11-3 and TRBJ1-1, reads EAGVVQSPRYKIIEKKQPVAFWCNPISGHNTLYWYLQNLGQGPELLIRYENEEAVDDSQLPKDRFSAERLKGVDSTLKIQPAELGDSAVYLCASSLGSSTEAFFGQGTRLTVV.